This TCR beta chain was captured by sequencing in a study of shared clonotypes between healthy human individuals. Study at large: CD4 naive cells filled three plates per donor, CD4 memory three, CD8 naive two and CD8 memory one. Study-wide results and caveats: Non-shared clonotypes showed lower generation probabilities than clonotypes common to all four donors. Clonotype sharing among the donors was expected to vary with sequencing depth. Larger estimated richness was generally recorded for naive subsets relative to memory subsets.

The CDR3 runs 14 residues. Germline V gene sequence: CDR1 MNHEY, CDR2 SMNVEV (reference sequence). V was trimmed by 2 bases and J by 3 bases, leaving 8 bases between them. Regarding this clone: Its antigen is undetermined.

Sequencing used immunoSEQ multiplex PCR; TCRdb keeps in-frame clones, though not all of them. The data contain roughly 2 million clones, roughly 94% of them seen just once; the ten biggest clones take up 0.9% to 1.4%. CD45RO-negative, CCR7-positively selected cells formed the naive CD8 fraction, excluding terminally differentiated effector memory CD45RA+ cells. The sequencing input was naive CD8+ T cells sorted from blood. This chain uses TRBV27 with TRBJ1-5; D remains ambiguous. The source is a man younger than 35 in good health. The CDR3 loop reads CASSLGRANQPQHF. DNA of the CDR3: TGTGCCAGCAGTTTAGGACGGGCCAATCAGCCCCAGCATTTT.